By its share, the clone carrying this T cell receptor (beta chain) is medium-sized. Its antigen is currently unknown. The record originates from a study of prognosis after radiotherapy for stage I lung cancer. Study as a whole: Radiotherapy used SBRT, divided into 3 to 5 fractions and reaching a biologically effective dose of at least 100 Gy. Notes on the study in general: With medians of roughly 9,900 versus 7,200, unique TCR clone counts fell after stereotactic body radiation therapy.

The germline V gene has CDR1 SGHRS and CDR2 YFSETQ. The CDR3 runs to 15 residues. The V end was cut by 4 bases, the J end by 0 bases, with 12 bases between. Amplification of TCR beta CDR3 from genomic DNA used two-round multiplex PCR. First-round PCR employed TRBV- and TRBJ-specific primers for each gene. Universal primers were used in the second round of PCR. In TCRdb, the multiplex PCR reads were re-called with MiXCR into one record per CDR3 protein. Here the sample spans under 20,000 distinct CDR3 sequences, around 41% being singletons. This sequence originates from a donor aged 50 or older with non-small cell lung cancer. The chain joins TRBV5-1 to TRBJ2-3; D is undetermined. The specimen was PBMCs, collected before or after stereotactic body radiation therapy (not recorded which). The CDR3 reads CASSPGPTSTDTQYF. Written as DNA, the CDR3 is TGCGCCAGCAGCCCCGGACCAACTAGCACAGATACGCAGTATTTT.